Included here is one T cell receptor beta chain sequence, with context. Its matching antigen is unknown. A read error may be the cause here, since a much bigger clone is one base away. Across 18 months, stable Graves' hyperthyroidism was marked by no progression to ophthalmopathy. The data stem from a study of T cells in Graves' hyperthyroidism and ophthalmopathy. Findings and caveats of the study: The model anticipated ophthalmopathy a median approximately 6.5 months pre-onset.

RNA transcripts provided the source from which TCR beta CDR3 regions were amplified. First-round RT-PCR targeting the TCR CDR3 was performed with the HTBI primer set. One entry per CDR3 protein results from TCRdb running MiXCR on the multiplex PCR reads. The data show hundreds of thousands of distinct CDR3 sequences, with approximately 14% seen just once and 11% to 15% held by the top ten. CDR1 is DFQATT, CDR2 SNEGSKA, per germline (reference sequence). Trimming stripped 1 base from V and 6 bases from J, with 15 bases between. The CDR3 has 14 amino acids. The receptor comes from a woman between 18 and 30 years old with Graves' hyperthyroidism. J is TRBJ1-1 and V is TRBV20-1; tentatively, D is TRBD1 (6 bases). What was sequenced was blood. CDR3 protein: CSARGRPGEPEAFF. In nucleotides, the CDR3 is TGCAGTGCTAGAGGTCGCCCAGGGGAACCTGAAGCTTTCTTT.